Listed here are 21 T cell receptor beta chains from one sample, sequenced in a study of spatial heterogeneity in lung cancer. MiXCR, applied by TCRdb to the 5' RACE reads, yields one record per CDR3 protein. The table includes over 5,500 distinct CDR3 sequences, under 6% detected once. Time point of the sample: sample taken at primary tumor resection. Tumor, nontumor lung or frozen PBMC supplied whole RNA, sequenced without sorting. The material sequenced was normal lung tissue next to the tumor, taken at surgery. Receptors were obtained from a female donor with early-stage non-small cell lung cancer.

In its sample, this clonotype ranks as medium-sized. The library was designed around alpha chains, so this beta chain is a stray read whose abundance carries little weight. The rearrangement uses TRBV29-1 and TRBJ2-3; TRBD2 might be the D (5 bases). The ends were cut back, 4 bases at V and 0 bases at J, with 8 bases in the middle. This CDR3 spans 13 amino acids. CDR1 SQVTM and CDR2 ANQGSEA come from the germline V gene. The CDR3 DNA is TGCAGCGTTGGGGAGCTCAGCACAGATACGCAGTATTTT. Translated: CSVGELSTDTQYF.

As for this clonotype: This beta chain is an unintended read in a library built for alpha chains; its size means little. CDR3 sequence reads: CASSLNGNPYEQYF. The CDR3 DNA follows: TGTGCCAGCAGCTTAAATGGCAACCCCTACGAGCAGTACTTC. The J gene is TRBJ2-7, the V gene TRBV7-9; D is unclear. Germline V CDR1 and CDR2: SEHNR, FQNEAQ (reference sequence). This CDR3 is built from 14 residues. V lost 2 bases and J 2 bases, leaving 10 bases between the germline ends. The entire variable domain, with the rest obtained from reference TRBV7-9 and TRBJ2-7, is as follows: DTGVSQNPRHKITKRGQNVTFRCDPISEHNRLYWYRQTLGQGPEFLTYFQNEAQLEKSRLLSDRFSAERPKGSFSTLEIQRTEQGDSAMYLCASSLNGNPYEQYFGPGTRLTVT.

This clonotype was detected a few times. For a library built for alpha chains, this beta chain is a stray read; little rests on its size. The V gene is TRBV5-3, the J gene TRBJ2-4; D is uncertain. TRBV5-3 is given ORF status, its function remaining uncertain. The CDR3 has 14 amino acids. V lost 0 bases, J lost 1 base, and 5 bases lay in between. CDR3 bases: TGTGCCAGAAGCTTGGCCAGGGCCAAAAACATTCAGTACTTC. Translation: CARSLARAKNIQYF.

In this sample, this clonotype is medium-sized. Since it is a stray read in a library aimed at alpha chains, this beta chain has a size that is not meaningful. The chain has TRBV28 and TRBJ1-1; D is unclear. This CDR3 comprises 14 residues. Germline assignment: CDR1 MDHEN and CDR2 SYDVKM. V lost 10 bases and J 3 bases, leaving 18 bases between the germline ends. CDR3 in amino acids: CATSSGGQDTEAFF. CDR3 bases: TGTGCCACCTCGTCAGGCGGGCAGGACACTGAAGCTTTCTTT.

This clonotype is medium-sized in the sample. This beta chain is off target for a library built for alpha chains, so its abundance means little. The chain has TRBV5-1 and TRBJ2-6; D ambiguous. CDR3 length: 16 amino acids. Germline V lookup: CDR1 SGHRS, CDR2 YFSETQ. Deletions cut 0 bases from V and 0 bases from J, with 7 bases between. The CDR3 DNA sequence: TGCGCCAGCAGCTTGGCGGACGGCTCTGGGGCCAACGTCCTGACTTTC. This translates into CASSLADGSGANVLTF.

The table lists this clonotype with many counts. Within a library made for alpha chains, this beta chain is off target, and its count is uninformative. The CDR3 DNA reads as TGTGCCAGCAGCTTAGCTACGGTGGAGACCCAGTACTTC. Amino acids: CASSLATVETQYF. This rearrangement joins TRBV7-2 to TRBJ2-5; the D is unclear. There are 13 residues in the CDR3. Between the trimmed V and J ends, which lost 0 bases and 5 bases, there was a span of 7 bases. Germline V gene sequence: CDR1 SGHTA, CDR2 FQGNSA. The whole variable domain, remainder taken from reference TRBV7-2 and TRBJ2-5, is GAGVSQSPSNKVTEKGKDVELRCDPISGHTALYWYRQSLGQGLEFLIYFQGNSAPDKSGLPSDRFSAERTGGSVSTLTIQRTQQEDSAVYLCASSLATVETQYFGPGTRLLVL.

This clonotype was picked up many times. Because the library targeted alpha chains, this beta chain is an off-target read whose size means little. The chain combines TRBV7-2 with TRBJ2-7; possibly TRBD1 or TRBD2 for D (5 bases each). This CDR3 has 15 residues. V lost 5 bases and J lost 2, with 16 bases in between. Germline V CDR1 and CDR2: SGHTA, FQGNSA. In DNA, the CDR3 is TGTGCCAGCAGCCCACCCAACCGGGGCCCCTACGAGCAGTACTTC. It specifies CASSPPNRGPYEQYF.

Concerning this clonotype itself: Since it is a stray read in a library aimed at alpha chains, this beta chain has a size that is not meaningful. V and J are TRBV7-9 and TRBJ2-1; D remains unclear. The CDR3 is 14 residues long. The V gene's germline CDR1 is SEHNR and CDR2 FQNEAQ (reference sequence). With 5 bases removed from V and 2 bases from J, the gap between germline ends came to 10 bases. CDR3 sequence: CASSPHNPYNEQFF. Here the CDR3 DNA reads TGTGCCAGCAGCCCGCACAACCCCTACAATGAGCAGTTCTTC.

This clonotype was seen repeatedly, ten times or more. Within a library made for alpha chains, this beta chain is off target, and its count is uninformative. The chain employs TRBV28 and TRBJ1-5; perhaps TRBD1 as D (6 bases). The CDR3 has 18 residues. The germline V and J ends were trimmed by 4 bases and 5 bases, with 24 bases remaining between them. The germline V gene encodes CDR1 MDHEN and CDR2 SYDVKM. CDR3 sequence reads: CASSSGGWDRQAYQPQHF. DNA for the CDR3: TGTGCCAGCAGTTCGGGAGGTTGGGATAGACAGGCCTATCAGCCCCAGCATTTT.

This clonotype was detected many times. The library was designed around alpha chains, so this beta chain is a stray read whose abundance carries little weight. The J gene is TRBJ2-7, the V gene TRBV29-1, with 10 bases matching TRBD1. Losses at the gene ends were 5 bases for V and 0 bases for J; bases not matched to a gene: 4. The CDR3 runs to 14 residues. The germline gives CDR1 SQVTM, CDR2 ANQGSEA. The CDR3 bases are TGCAGCGTTCGCGGGGACAGGGGCTCCTACGAGCAGTACTTC. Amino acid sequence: CSVRGDRGSYEQYF.

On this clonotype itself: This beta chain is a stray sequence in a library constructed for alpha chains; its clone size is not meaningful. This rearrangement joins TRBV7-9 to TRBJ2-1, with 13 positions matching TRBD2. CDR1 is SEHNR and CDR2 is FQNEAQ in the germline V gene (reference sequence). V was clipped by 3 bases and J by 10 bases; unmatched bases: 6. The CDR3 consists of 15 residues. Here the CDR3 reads CASSLRTSGRLEQFF. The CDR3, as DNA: TGTGCCAGCAGCTTGAGGACTAGCGGGAGACTCGAGCAGTTCTTC.

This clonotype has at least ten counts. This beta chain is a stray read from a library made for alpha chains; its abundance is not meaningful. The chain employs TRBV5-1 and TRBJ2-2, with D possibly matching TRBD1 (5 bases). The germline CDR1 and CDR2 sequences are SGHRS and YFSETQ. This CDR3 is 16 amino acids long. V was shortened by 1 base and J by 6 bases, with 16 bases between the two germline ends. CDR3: CASSLSPGRDSGELFF. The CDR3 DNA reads TGCGCCAGCAGCTTGTCTCCGGGCAGGGATTCCGGGGAGCTGTTTTTT.

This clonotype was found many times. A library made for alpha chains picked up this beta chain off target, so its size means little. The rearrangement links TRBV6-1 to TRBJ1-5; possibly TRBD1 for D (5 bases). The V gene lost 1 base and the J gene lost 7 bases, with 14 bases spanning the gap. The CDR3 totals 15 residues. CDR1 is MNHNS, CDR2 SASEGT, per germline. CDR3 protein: CASSEVAGPGQPQHF. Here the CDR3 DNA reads TGTGCCAGCAGTGAAGTTGCGGGACCCGGGCAGCCCCAGCATTTT.

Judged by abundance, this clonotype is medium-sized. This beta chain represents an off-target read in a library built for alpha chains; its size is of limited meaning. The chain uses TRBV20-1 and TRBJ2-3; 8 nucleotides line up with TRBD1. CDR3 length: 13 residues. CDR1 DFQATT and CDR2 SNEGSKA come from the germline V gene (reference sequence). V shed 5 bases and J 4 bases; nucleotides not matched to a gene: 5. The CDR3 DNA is TGCAGTGCTTGGGCGACAGGGGCAGATACGCAGTATTTT. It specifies CSAWATGADTQYF.

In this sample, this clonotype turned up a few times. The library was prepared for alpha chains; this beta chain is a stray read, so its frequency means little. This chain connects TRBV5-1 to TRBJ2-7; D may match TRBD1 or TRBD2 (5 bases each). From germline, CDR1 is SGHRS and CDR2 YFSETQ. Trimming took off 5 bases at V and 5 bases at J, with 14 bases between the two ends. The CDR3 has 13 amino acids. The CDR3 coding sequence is TGCGCCAGCAGTCGGGACCTCACGGACGAGCAGTACTTC. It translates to CASSRDLTDEQYF.

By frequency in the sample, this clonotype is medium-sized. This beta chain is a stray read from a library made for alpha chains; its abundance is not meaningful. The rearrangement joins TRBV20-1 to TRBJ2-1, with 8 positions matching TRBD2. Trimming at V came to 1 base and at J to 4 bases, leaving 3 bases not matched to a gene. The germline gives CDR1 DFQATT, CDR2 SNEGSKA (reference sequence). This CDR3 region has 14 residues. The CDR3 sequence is CSARVAGPYNEQFF. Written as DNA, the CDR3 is TGCAGTGCTAGAGTAGCGGGGCCATACAATGAGCAGTTCTTC.

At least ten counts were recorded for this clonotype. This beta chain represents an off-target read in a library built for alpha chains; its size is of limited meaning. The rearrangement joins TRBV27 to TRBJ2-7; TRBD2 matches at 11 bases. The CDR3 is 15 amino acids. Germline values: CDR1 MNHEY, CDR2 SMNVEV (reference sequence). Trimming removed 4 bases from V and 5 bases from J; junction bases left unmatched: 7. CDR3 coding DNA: TGTGCCAGCAGTTCCGCTAGCGGGAGGAAGCACGAGCAGTACTTC. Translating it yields CASSSASGRKHEQYF.

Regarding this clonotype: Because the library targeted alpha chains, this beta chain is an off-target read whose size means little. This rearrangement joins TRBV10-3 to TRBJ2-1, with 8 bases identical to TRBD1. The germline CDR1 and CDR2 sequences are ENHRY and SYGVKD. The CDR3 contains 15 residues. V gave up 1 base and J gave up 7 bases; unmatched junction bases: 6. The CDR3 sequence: CAISEWQGAENEQFF. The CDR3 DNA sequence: TGTGCCATCAGTGAGTGGCAGGGGGCAGAAAATGAGCAGTTCTTC.

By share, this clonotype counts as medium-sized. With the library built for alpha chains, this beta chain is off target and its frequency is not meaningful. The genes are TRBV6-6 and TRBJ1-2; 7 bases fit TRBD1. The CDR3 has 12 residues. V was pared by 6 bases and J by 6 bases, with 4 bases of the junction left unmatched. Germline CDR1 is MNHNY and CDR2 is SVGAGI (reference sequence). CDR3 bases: TGTGCCAGCAGAAGGGACAGAGATGGCTACACCTTC. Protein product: CASRRDRDGYTF.

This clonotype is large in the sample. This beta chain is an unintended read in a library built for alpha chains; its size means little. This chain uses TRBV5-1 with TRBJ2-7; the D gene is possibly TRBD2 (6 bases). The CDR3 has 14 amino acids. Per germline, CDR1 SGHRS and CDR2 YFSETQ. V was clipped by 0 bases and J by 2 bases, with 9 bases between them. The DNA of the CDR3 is TGCGCCAGCAGCTTGGCCGGGGGAACCTACGAGCAGTACTTC. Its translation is CASSLAGGTYEQYF.

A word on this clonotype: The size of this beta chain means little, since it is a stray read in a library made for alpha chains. The chain's CDR3 is CASSPKAGSTDTQYF. CDR3 sequence (DNA): TGCGCCAGCAGCCCGAAGGCGGGAAGCACAGATACGCAGTATTTT. The chain employs TRBV4-1 and TRBJ2-3; tentatively, D is TRBD2 (6 bases). The V end lost 4 bases, the J end lost 0 bases, and 11 bases lay between the germline ends. CDR3 length: 15 amino acids. Germline V gene sequence: CDR1 MGHRA, CDR2 YSYEKL.